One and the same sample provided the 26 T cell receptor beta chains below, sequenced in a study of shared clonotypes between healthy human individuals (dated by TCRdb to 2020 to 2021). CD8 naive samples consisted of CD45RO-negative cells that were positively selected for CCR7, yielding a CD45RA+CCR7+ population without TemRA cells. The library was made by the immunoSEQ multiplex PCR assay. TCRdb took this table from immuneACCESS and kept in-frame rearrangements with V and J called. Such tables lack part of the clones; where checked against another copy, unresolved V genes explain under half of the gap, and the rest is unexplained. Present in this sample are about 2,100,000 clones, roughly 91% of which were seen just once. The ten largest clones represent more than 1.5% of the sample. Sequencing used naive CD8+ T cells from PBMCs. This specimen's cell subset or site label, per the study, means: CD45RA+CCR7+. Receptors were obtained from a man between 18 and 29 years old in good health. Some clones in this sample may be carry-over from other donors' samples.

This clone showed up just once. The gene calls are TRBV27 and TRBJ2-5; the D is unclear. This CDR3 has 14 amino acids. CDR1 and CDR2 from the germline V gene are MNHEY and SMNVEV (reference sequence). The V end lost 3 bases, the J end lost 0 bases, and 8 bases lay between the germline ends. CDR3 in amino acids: CASSFSPYQETQYF. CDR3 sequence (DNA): TGTGCCAGCAGTTTCTCGCCGTACCAAGAGACCCAGTACTTC.

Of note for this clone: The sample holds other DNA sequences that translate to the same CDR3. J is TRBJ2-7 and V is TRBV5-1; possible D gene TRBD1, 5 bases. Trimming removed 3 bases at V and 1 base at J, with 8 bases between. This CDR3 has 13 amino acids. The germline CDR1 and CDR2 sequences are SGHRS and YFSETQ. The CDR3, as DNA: TGCGCCAGCAGCTCCAGGGTTTCCTACGAGCAGTACTTC. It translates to CASSSRVSYEQYF. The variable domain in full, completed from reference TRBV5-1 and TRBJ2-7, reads KAGVTQTPRYLIKTRGQQVTLSCSPISGHRSVSWYQQTPGQGLQFLFEYFSETQRNKGNFPGRFSGRQFSNSRSEMNVSTLELGDSALYLCASSSRVSYEQYFGPGTRLTVT.

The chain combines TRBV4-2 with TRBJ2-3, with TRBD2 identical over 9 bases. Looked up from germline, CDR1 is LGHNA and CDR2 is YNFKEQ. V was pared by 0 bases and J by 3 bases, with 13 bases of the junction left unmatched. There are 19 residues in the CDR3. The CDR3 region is CASSQDPAGGELNTDTQYF. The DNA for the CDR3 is TGTGCCAGCAGCCAAGATCCGGCGGGAGGGGAGCTGAATACAGATACGCAGTATTTT.

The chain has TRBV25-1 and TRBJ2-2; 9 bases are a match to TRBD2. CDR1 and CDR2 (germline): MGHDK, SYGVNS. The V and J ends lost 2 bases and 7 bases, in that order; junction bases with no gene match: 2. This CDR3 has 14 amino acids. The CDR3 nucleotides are TGTGCCAGCAGTGAACTAGCGGGAATCGGGGAGCTGTTTTTT. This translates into CASSELAGIGELFF.

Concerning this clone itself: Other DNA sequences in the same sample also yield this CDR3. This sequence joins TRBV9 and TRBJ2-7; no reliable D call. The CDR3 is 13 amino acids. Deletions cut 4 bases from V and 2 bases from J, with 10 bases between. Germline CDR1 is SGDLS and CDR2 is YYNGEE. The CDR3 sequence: CASSPPGAYEQYF. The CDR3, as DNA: TGTGCCAGCAGCCCCCCTGGGGCCTACGAGCAGTACTTC.

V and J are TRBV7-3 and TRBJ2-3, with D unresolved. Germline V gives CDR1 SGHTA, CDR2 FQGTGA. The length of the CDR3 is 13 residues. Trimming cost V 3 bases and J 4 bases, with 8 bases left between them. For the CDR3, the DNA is TGTGCCAGCAGCTTTATCAGCCCAGATACGCAGTATTTT. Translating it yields CASSFISPDTQYF.

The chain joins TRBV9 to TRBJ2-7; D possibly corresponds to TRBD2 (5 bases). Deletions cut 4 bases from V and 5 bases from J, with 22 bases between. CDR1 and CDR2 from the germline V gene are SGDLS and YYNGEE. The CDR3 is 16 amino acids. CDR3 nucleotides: TGTGCCAGCAGCTCGGGGAAGACGCTAGCTAGGGACGAGCAGTACTTC. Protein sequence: CASSSGKTLARDEQYF.

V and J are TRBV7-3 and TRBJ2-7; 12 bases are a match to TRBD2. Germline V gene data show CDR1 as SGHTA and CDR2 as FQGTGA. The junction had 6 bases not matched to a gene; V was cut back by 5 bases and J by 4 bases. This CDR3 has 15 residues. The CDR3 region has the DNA TGTGCCAGCAGCGCCGGGACTAGCGGGTCTTACGAGCAGTACTTC. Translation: CASSAGTSGSYEQYF.

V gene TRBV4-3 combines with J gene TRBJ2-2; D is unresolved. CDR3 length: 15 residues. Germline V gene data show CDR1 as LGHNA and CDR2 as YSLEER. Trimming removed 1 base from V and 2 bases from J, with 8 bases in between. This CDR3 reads CASSQVRVNTGELFF. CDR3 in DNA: TGCGCCAGCAGCCAAGTCCGGGTTAACACCGGGGAGCTGTTTTTT.

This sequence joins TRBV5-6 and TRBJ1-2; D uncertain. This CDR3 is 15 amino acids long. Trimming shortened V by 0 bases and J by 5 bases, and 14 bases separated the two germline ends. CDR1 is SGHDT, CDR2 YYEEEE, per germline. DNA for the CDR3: TGTGCCAGCAGCTTGGCCGGGATTTCGGGTTATGGCTACACCTTC. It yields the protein CASSLAGISGYGYTF.

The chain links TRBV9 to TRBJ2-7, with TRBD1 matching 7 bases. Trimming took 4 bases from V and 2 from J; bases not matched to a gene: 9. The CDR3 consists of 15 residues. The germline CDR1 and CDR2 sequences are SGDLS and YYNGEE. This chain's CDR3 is CASSLAGTATYEQYF. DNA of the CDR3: TGTGCCAGCAGCTTAGCCGGGACAGCCACCTACGAGCAGTACTTC.

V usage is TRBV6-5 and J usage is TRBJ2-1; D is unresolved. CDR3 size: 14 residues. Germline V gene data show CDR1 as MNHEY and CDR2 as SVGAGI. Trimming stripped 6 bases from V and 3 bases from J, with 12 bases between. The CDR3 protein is CASSARLGYNEQFF. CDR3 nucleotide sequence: TGTGCCAGCAGCGCTAGACTGGGCTACAATGAGCAGTTCTTC.

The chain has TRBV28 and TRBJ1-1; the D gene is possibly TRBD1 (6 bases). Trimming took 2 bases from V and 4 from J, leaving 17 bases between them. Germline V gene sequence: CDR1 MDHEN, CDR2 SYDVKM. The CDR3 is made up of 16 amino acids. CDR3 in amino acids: CASSLRTYRAFTEAFF. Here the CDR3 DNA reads TGTGCCAGCAGTTTACGTACCTACAGGGCCTTCACTGAAGCTTTCTTT.

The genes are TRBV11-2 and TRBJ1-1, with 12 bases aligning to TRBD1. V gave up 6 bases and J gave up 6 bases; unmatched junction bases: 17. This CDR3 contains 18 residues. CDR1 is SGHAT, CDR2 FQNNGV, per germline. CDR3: CASSSRPGQGAQPPEAFF. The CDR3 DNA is TGTGCCAGCAGTTCGAGACCGGGACAGGGGGCGCAGCCGCCTGAAGCTTTCTTT.

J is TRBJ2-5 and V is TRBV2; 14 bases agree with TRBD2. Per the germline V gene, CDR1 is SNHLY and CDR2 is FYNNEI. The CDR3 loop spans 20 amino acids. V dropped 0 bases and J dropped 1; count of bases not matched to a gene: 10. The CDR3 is CASSEAGVGLAGAIQETQYF. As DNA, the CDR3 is TGTGCCAGCAGTGAAGCCGGAGTGGGACTAGCGGGAGCGATCCAAGAGACCCAGTACTTC.

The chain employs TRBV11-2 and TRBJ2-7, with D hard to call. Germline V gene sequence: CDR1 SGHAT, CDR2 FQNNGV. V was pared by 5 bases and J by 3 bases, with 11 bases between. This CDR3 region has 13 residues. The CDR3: CASSARENYEQYF. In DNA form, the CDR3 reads TGTGCCAGCAGCGCGAGAGAAAACTACGAGCAGTACTTC.

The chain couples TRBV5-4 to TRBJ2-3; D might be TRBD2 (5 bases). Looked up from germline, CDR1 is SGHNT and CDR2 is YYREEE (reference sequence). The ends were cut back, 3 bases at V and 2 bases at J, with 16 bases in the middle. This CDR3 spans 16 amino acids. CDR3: CASSSRTSDYTDTQYF. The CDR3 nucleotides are TGTGCCAGCAGCTCTAGGACTTCCGACTACACAGATACGCAGTATTTT.

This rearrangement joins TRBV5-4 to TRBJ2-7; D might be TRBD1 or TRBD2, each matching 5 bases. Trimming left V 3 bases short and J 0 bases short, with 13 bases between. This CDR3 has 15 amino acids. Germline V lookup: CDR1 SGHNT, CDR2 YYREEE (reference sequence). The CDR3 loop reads CASSWGWRSSYEQYF. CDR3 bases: TGTGCCAGCAGCTGGGGGTGGAGGAGCTCCTACGAGCAGTACTTC. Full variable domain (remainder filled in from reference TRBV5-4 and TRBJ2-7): ETGVTQSPTHLIKTRGQQVTLRCSSQSGHNTVSWYQQALGQGPQFIFQYYREEENGRGNFPPRFSGLQFPNYSSELNVNALELDDSALYLCASSWGWRSSYEQYFGPGTRLTVT.

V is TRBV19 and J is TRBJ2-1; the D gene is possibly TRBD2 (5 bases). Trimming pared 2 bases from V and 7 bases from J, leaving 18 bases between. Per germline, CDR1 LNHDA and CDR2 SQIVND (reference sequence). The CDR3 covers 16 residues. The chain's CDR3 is CASSILSGFGSNEQFF. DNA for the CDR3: TGTGCCAGTAGTATACTCTCGGGGTTCGGTAGTAATGAGCAGTTCTTC.

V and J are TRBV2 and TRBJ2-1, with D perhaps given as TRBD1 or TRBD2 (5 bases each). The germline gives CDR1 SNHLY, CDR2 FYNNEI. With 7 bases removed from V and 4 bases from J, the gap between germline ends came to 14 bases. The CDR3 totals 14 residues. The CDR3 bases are TGTGCCAGCACTCCCAAGGGACCTTACAATGAGCAGTTCTTC. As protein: CASTPKGPYNEQFF.

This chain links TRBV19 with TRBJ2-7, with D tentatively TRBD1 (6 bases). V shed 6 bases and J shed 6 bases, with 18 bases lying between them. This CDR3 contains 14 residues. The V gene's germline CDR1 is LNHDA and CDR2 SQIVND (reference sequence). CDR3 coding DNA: TGTGCCAGTAGCCTAAGCTACAGGGATACCGAGCAGTACTTC. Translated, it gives CASSLSYRDTEQYF.

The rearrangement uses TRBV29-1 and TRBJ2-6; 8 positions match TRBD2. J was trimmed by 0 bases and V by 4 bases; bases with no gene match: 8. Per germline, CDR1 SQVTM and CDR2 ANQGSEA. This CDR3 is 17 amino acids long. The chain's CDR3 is CSVAGGKSSSGANVLTF. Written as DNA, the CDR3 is TGCAGCGTTGCGGGAGGGAAAAGTTCCTCTGGGGCCAACGTCCTGACTTTC.

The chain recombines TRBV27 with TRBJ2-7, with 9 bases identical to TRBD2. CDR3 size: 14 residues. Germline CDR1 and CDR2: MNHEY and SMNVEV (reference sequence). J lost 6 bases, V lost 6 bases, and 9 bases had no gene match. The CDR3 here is CASRLAGVIGEQYF. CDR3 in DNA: TGTGCCAGCAGGTTAGCGGGAGTAATCGGCGAGCAGTACTTC.

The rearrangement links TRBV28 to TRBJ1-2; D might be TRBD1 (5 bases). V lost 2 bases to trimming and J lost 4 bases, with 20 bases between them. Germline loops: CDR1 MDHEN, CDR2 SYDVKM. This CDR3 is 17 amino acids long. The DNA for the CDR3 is TGTGCCAGCAGTTTAGGGGACTCCCCTGCCCTTTTCTATGGCTACACCTTC. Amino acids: CASSLGDSPALFYGYTF.

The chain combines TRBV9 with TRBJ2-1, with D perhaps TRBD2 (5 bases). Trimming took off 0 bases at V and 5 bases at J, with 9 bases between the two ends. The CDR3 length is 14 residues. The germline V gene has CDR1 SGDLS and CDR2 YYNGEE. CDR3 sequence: CASSVAPSHNEQFF. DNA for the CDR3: TGTGCCAGCAGCGTAGCTCCTAGCCACAATGAGCAGTTCTTC.

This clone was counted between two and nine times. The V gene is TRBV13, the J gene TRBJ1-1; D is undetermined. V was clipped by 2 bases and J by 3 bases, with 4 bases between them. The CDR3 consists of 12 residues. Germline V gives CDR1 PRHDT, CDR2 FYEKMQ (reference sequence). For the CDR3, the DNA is TGTGCCAGCAGCTTACTGGACACTGAAGCTTTCTTT. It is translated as CASSLLDTEAFF. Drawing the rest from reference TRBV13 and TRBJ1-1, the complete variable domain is AAGVIQSPRHLIKEKRETATLKCYPIPRHDTVYWYQQGPGQDPQFLISFYEKMQSDKGSIPDRFSAQQFSDYHSELNMSSLELGDSALYFCASSLLDTEAFFGQGTRLTVV.